This T cell receptor beta chain was recorded in a study of cytomegalovirus exposure and HLA in healthy donors. Whole-study results and caveats: In a later analysis, DRB1 alleles had the most associated TCRs; HLA-C alleles the fewest.

About this clone itself: Its antigen remains unknown.

The germline CDR1 and CDR2 sequences are MNHNY and SVGAGI (reference sequence). V shed 3 bases and J shed 2 bases, with 11 bases lying between them. CDR3 length equals 15 residues. This PCR relied on a set of 60 Vbeta primers and 13 Jbeta primers. The method was immunoSEQ multiplex PCR; TCRdb's version includes in-frame clones alone and lacks a portion of them. The specimen's table records 91,000 or so clones. The specimen was PBMCs. This clonotype was sampled from a woman aged 25-40 years in good health and CMV-seronegative. The V gene is TRBV6-6, the J gene TRBJ1-5; D is undetermined. Here the CDR3 reads CASSYGLGGNQPQHF. The DNA for the CDR3 is TGTGCCAGCAGTTATGGCCTCGGGGGCAATCAGCCCCAGCATTTT.